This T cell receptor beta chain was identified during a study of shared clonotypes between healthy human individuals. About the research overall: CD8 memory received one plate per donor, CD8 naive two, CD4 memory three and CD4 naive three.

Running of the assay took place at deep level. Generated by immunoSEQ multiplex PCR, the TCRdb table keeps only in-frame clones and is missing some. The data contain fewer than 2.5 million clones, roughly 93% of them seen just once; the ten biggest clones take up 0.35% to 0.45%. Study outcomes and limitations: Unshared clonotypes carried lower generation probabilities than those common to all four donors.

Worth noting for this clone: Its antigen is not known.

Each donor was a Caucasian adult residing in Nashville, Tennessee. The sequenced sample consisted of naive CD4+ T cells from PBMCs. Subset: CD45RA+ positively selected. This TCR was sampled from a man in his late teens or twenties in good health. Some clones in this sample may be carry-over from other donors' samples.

The CDR3 coding sequence is TGTGCCAGCAGTGAAAGTCCAGGGTCGCCCTACGAGCAGTACTTC. Protein product: CASSESPGSPYEQYF. The rearrangement joins TRBV6-1 to TRBJ2-7; D is possibly TRBD1 (5 bases). Germline V CDR1 and CDR2: MNHNS, SASEGT. The V and J ends lost 2 bases and 2 bases respectively, with 13 bases between them. There are 15 residues in the CDR3.